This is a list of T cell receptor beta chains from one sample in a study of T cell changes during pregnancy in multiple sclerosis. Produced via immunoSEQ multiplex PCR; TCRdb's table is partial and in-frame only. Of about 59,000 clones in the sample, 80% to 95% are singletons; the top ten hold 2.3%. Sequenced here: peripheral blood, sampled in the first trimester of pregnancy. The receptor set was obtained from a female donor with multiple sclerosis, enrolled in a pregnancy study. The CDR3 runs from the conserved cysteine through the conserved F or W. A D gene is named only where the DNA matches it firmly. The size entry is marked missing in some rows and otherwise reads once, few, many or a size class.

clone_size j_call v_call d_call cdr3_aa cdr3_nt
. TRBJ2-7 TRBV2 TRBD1 CASLIPTGGTYEQYF TGTGCCAGCCTAATTCCCACAGGGGGGACCTACGAGCAGTACTTC
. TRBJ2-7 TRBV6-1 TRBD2 CASSLGTSGYEQYF TGTGCCAGCAGCCTGGGGACTAGCGGCTACGAGCAGTACTTC
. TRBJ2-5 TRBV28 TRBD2 CASSQAGLRAQYF TGTGCCAGCAGCCAAGCGGGATTGAGGGCCCAGTACTTC
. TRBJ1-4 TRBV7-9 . CASSLDSFEKLFF TGTGCCAGCAGCTTAGATTCGTTTGAAAAACTGTTTTTT
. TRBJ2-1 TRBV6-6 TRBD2 CASSGTRTYNEQFF TGTGCCAGTTCCGGGACTAGGACCTACAATGAGCAGTTCTTC
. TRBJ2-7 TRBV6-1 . CATASGRGYEQYF TGTGCCACCGCTAGTGGCAGGGGCTACGAGCAGTACTTC
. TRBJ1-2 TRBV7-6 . CASSLGDYGYTF TGTGCCAGCAGCTTAGGAGACTATGGCTACACCTTC
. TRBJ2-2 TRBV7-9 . CASSFPVREANTGELFF TGTGCCAGCAGCTTCCCGGTCCGAGAAGCGAACACCGGGGAGCTGTTTTTT
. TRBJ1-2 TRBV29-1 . CSVDLDRVEGYTF TGCAGCGTTGACCTAGACCGGGTTGAGGGCTACACCTTC
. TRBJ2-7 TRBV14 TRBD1 CASSRRTGGNLYEQYF TGTGCCAGCAGCCGAAGGACAGGGGGAAATCTCTACGAGCAGTACTTC
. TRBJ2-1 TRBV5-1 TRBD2 CASSLTTSGTSGYNEQFF TGCGCCAGCAGCCTGACCACATCCGGGACTAGTGGCTACAATGAGCAGTTCTTC
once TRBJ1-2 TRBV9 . CASSPRGGFSYGYTF TGTGCCAGCAGCCCACGAGGGGGTTTTTCTTATGGCTACACCTTC
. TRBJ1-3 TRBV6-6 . CASSYSKQGGNTIYF TGTGCCAGCAGTTACTCGAAACAGGGTGGAAACACCATATATTTT
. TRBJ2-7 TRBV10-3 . CAISESGQAPSQQYF TGTGCCATCAGTGAGTCTGGGCAGGCTCCTTCCCAGCAGTACTTC
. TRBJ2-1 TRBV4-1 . CASSQEGGGYNEQFF TGCGCCAGCAGCCAAGAAGGGGGAGGGTACAATGAGCAGTTCTTC
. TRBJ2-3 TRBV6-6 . CASSTGERDTQYF TGTGCCAGCAGCACGGGAGAGAGAGATACGCAGTATTTT
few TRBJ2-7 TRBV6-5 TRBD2 CASRMTSGSYEQYF TGTGCCAGCAGGATGACTAGCGGGAGCTACGAGCAGTACTTC
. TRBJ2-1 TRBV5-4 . CASSLEGRGRYNEQFF TGTGCCAGCAGCTTGGAAGGGCGGGGCCGTTACAATGAGCAGTTCTTC
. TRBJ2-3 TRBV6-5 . CASSSGVADTQYF TGTGCCAGCAGTTCAGGGGTGGCAGATACGCAGTATTTT
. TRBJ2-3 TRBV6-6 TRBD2 CASSYSGGRTDTQYF TGTGCCAGCAGTTACTCGGGCGGGAGAACAGATACGCAGTATTTT
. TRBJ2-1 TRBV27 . CASSLWDSEEQFF TGTGCCAGCAGTTTATGGGACTCAGAGGAGCAGTTCTTC
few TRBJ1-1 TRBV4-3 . CASSQVWNTEAFF TGCGCCAGCAGCCAAGTCTGGAACACTGAAGCTTTCTTT
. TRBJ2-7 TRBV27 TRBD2 CASRLAGAAYEQYF TGTGCCAGCAGGTTAGCGGGAGCAGCCTACGAGCAGTACTTC
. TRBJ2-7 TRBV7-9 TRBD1 CASSPTGAHEQYF TGTGCCAGCAGCCCTACAGGGGCGCACGAGCAGTACTTC
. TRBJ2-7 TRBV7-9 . CASSSDLITGEQYF TGTGCCAGCAGCTCGGACTTGATTACGGGGGAGCAGTACTTC
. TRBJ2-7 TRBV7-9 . CASSSKPGEQYF TGTGCCAGCAGCTCTAAGCCGGGCGAGCAGTACTTC
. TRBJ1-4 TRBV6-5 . CASKGTGDSEKLFF TGTGCCAGCAAGGGTACCGGGGATAGTGAAAAACTGTTTTTT
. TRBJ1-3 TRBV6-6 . CASSYSLVTGNTIYF TGTGCCAGCAGTTACTCACTGGTAACTGGAAACACCATATATTTT
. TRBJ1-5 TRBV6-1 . CASSGGSQPQHF TGTGCCAGCAGTGGAGGGTCCCAGCCCCAGCATTTT
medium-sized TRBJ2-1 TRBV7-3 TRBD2 CASSSGGSNEQFF TGTGCCAGCAGCTCTGGCGGGAGCAATGAGCAGTTCTTC
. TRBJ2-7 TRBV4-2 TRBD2 CASSQDPAGESYEQYF TGTGCCAGCAGCCAAGATCCGGCGGGAGAAAGCTACGAGCAGTACTTC
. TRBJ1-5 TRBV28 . CASSQWTEASQPQHF TGTGCCAGCAGTCAATGGACAGAGGCTAGTCAGCCCCAGCATTTT
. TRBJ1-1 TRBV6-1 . CASSDPLSPGAFF TGTGCCAGCAGTGACCCGTTATCCCCAGGAGCTTTCTTT
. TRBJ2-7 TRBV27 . CASSSRSYEQYF TGTGCCAGCAGTTCCCGCTCCTACGAGCAGTACTTC
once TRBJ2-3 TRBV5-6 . CASSTHSGTDTQYF TGTGCCAGCAGCACACATTCAGGGACAGATACGCAGTATTTT
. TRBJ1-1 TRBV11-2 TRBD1 CASSLLGQANTEAFF TGTGCCAGCAGCTTACTGGGACAGGCGAACACTGAAGCTTTCTTT
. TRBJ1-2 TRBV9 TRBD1 CASSGPTGDGYTF TGTGCCAGCAGCGGGCCGACAGGGGACGGCTACACCTTC
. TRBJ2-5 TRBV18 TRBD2 CASSRTVAGGQETQYF TGTGCCAGCTCACGAACGGTAGCGGGAGGCCAAGAGACCCAGTACTTC
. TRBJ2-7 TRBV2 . CASSEEGGPYEQYF TGTGCCAGCAGTGAAGAGGGAGGCCCCTACGAGCAGTACTTC
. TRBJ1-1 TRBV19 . CASSIGQTEAFF TGTGCCAGTAGTATAGGGCAGACTGAAGCTTTCTTT
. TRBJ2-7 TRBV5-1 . CASSFEGHTYEQYF TGCGCCAGCAGCTTCGAGGGACACACCTACGAGCAGTACTTC
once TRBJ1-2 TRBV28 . CASSSPLYGYTF TGTGCCAGCAGTTCCCCGTTATATGGCTACACCTTC
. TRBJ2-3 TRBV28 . CASSLGDLSTDTQYF TGTGCCAGCAGTTTGGGCGATCTAAGCACAGATACGCAGTATTTT
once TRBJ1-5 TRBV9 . CASSVTTGPNQPQHF TGTGCCAGCAGCGTTACGACAGGACCCAATCAGCCCCAGCATTTT
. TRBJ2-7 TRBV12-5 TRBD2 CASGLVRETSGALAGDYEQYF TGTGCTAGTGGTTTGGTAAGAGAGACCTCAGGGGCACTAGCGGGAGACTACGAGCAGTACTTC
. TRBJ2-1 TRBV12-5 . CASGLDSTKQFF TGTGCTAGTGGTTTGGATAGCACCAAGCAGTTCTTC